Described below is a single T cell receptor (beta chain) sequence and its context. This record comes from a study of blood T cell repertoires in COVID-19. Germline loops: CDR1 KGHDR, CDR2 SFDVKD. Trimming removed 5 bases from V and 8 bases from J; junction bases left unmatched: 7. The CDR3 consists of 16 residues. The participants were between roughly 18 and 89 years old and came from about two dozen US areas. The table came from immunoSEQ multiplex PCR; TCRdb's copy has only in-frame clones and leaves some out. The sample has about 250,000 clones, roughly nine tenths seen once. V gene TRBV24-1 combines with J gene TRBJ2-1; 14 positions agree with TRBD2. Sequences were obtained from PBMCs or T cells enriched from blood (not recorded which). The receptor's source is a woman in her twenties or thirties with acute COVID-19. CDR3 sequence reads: CATSGGLAGGYDEQFF. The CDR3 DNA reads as TGTGCCACCAGTGGTGGACTAGCGGGAGGATACGATGAGCAGTTCTTC.